Listed here are 7 T cell receptor beta chains from one sample, sequenced in a study of blood T cell repertoires in COVID-19 (TCRdb year 2020). The library came from the immunoSEQ multiplex PCR assay. TCRdb limited this immuneACCESS table to in-frame rearrangements with V and J called. A share of clones is missing; checked studies link under half to unresolved V genes, and the rest is unexplained. The sample includes about 120,000 clones, with about 83% observed a single time. The top ten clonotypes cover 3.9% of the sample. The sample taken for sequencing was peripheral blood. The receptors were gathered from a man aged 55 to 69 with acute or convalescent COVID-19.

The rearrangement uses TRBV19 and TRBJ1-1; D ambiguous. Germline V CDR1 and CDR2: LNHDA, SQIVND (reference sequence). The CDR3 is 12 residues long. V was cut by 3 bases and J by 8 bases, with 10 bases left in between. The CDR3 DNA follows: TGTGCCAGTAGTATGGTCCGAGGGGAAGCTTTCTTT. Translation: CASSMVRGEAFF. Full variable domain (remainder filled in from reference TRBV19 and TRBJ1-1): DGGITQSPKYLFRKEGQNVTLSCEQNLNHDAMYWYRQDPGQGLRLIYYSQIVNDFQKGDIAEGYSVSREKKESFPLTVTSAQKNPTAFYLCASSMVRGEAFFGQGTRLTVV.

There are a few counts of this clone. This chain uses TRBV15 with TRBJ2-7; possibly TRBD2 for D (5 bases). V lost 4 bases and J lost 5, with 9 bases in between. CDR1 and CDR2 from the germline V gene are LNHNV and YYDKDF (reference sequence). There are 12 residues in the CDR3. The CDR3 reads CATSNEGNEQYF. CDR3 nucleotide sequence: TGTGCCACCAGCAATGAGGGAAACGAGCAGTACTTC.

The chain is built from TRBV6-1 and TRBJ1-3; D may be TRBD1 (5 bases). V was clipped by 1 base and J by 4 bases, with 8 bases between them. The CDR3 consists of 14 residues. Germline lookup yields CDR1 MNHNS and CDR2 SASEGT. CDR3 sequence (DNA): TGTGCCAGCAGTGAAGTGGGGCAGGGAAACACCATATATTTT. The encoded protein is CASSEVGQGNTIYF.

This chain links TRBV11-3 with TRBJ2-2; 9 nucleotides align to TRBD2. Germline CDR1 is SGHNT and CDR2 is YENEEA. The CDR3 is 17 amino acids. V trimming: 6 bases; J trimming: 0 bases; junction bases outside the gene matches: 8. The CDR3, as DNA: TGTGCCAGCAGGGGGGGTAGCGGGAGATCGAACACCGGGGAGCTGTTTTTT. Translating gives CASRGGSGRSNTGELFF. Variable domain in full (rest from reference TRBV11-3 and TRBJ2-2): EAGVVQSPRYKIIEKKQPVAFWCNPISGHNTLYWYLQNLGQGPELLIRYENEEAVDDSQLPKDRFSAERLKGVDSTLKIQPAELGDSAVYLCASRGGSGRSNTGELFFGEGSRLTVL.

V and J are TRBV2 and TRBJ1-2, with unresolved D. Germline V gene lookup returns CDR1 SNHLY and CDR2 FYNNEI. CDR3 length: 14 residues. V lost 0 bases and J 7 bases, leaving 12 bases between the germline ends. The CDR3 DNA reads TGTGCCAGCAGTGAAGCCGGGGTAGCGGCTGGCTACACCTTC. This encodes CASSEAGVAAGYTF.

The chain is built from TRBV7-9 and TRBJ2-2; D might be TRBD2 (6 bases). CDR1 and CDR2 from the germline V gene are SEHNR and FQNEAQ (reference sequence). V lost 2 bases to trimming and J lost 2 bases, with 9 bases between them. The CDR3 has 15 amino acids. The CDR3 reads CASSLLAVNTGELFF. In DNA form, the CDR3 reads TGTGCCAGCAGCTTATTAGCGGTCAACACCGGGGAGCTGTTTTTT.

In its sample, this clone was seen once. This chain connects TRBV20-1 to TRBJ2-6; 8 bases are shared with TRBD2. V trimming: 3 bases; J trimming: 0 bases; junction bases outside the gene matches: 7. CDR3 length: 17 amino acids. CDR1 is DFQATT, CDR2 SNEGSKA, per germline (reference sequence). CDR3: CSASFGLALSGANVLTF. CDR3 coding DNA: TGCAGTGCTAGTTTTGGACTAGCACTCTCTGGGGCCAACGTCCTGACTTTC.